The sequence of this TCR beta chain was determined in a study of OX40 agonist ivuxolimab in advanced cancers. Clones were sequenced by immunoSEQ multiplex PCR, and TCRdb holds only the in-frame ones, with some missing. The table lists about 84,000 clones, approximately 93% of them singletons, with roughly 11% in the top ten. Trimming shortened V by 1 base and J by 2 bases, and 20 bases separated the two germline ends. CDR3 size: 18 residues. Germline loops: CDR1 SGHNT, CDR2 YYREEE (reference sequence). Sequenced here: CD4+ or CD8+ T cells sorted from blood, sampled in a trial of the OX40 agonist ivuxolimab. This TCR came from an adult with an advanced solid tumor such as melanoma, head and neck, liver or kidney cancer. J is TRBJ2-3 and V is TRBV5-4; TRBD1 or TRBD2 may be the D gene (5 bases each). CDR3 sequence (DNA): TGTGCCAGCAGCTTGCCCGAGGGGTCGTCTCGAGTCACAGATACGCAGTATTTT. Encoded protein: CASSLPEGSSRVTDTQYF.